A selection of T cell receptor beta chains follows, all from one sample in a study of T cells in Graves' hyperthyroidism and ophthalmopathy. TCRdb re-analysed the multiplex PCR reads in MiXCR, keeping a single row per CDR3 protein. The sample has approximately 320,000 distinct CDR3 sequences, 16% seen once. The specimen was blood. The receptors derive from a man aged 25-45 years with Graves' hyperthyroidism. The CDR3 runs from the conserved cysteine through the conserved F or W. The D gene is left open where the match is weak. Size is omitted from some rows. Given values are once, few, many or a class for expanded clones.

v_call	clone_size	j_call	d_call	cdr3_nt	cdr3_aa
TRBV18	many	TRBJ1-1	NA	TGTGCCAGCTCACCTGCCGGCTCCCCTGAAGCTTTCTTT	CASSPAGSPEAFF
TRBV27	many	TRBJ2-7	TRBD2	TGTGCCAGCAGTCAAACTAGCGGGAGCTACGAGCAGTACTTC	CASSQTSGSYEQYF
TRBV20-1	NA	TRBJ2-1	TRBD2	TGCAGTGCTATCAATAGCGGGAGGGCCTCCTACAATGAGCAGTTCTTC	CSAINSGRASYNEQFF
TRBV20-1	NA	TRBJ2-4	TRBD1	TGCAGTGCTCACTCCGACAGGGGGTATGATGACATTCAGTACTTC	CSAHSDRGYDDIQYF
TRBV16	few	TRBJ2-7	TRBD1	TGTGCCAGCAGCCCGTTTCAGGGGGCGAGCTACGAGCAGTACTTC	CASSPFQGASYEQYF
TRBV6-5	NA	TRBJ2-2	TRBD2	TGTGCCAGCAGTTACTCGATGGGACTAAAGCTGTTTTTT	CASSYSMGLKLFF
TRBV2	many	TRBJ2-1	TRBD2	TGTGCCAGCACTGAACCGGGACTAGGGAGCGGGAATGAGCAGTTCTTC	CASTEPGLGSGNEQFF
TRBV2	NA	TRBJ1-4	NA	TGTGCCAGCAGTCCCGATCTACAGATAACTAATGAAAAACTGTTTTTT	CASSPDLQITNEKLFF
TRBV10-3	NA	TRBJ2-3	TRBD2	TGTGCCACCCTACAAGAGGGACTAGCAATCACTAAAGCAGATACGCAGTATTTT	CATLQEGLAITKADTQYF
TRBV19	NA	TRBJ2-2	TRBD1	TGTGCCAGTAGTGCAGCACAGGGGATCACCGGGGAGCTGTTTTTT	CASSAAQGITGELFF
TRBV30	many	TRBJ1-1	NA	TGTGCCTGGAGTCCTCTGAGTCCTTTGGGCACTGAAGCTTTCTTT	CAWSPLSPLGTEAFF
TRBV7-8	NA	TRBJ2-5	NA	TGTGCCAGCAGCTTCGGGACTCCGGAGACCCAGTACTTC	CASSFGTPETQYF
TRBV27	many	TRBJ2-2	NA	TGTGCCAGCAGTTTATGGTCACAGGCAAACACCGGGGAGCTGTTTTTT	CASSLWSQANTGELFF
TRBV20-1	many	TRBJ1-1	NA	TGCAGTGCTAGAACGGAATTCGAAGCTTTCTTT	CSARTEFEAFF
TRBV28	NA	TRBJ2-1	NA	TGTGCCAGCAGTTTAGCCCTTAAGCGGACACAGTTCTTC	CASSLALKRTQFF
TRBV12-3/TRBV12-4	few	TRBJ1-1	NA	TGTGCCAGCAGTTTATTGGGGCGCCAAGCTTTCTTT	CASSLLGRQAFF
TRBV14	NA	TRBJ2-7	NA	TGTGCCAGCAGCCAAGAGAGGGGAGCGGTCTACGAGCAGTACTTC	CASSQERGAVYEQYF
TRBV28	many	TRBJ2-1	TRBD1	TGTGCCAGCAGTCCCCCTGGTGGGACAGAGTATGACAATGAGCAGTTCTTC	CASSPPGGTEYDNEQFF
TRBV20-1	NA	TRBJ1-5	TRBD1	TGCAGTGTTTGGGACAGGGATAGCAATCAGCCCCAGCATTTT	CSVWDRDSNQPQHF
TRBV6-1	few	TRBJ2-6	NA	TGTGCCAGCAGTGAACCCTACTCTGGGGCCAACGTCCTGACTTTC	CASSEPYSGANVLTF
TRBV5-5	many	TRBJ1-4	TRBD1	TGTGCCAGCAGCTTGGATCAACCGGCGACAGGGGTAAAACTGTTTTTT	CASSLDQPATGVKLFF
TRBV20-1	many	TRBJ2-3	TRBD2	TGCAGTGCTATTTCTACTAGCGGCGTGGATACGCAGTATTTT	CSAISTSGVDTQYF
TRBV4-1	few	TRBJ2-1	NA	TGCGCCAGCAGCCAAGGCCTGAGGGCGGTTGAGCAGTTCTTC	CASSQGLRAVEQFF
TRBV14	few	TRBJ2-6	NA	TGTGCCAGCAGCCAAGGGCGATCTGGGGCCAACGTCCTGACTTTC	CASSQGRSGANVLTF